Below are 24 T cell receptor beta chains sequenced from a single sample in a study of beta chain features in type 1 diabetes. Isolated RNA was reverse transcribed in full, so expressed TCRB transcripts were sequenced. Generated by immunoSEQ multiplex PCR, the TCRdb table keeps only in-frame clones and is missing some. Of about 620,000 clones listed, less than 20% are singletons. The sequencing input was naive CD4+ T cells from blood. These receptors were taken from a man aged 18 to 30 in good health.

V and J are TRBV19 and TRBJ2-6; D is uncertain. Germline V gene lookup returns CDR1 LNHDA and CDR2 SQIVND (reference sequence). V lost 5 bases to trimming and J lost 2 bases, with 10 bases between them. This CDR3 spans 15 amino acids. This CDR3 is CASSRIIAGANVLTF. The CDR3 bases are TGTGCCAGTAGTCGCATTATCGCTGGGGCCAACGTCCTGACTTTC.

This chain joins TRBV7-9 and TRBJ1-6; TRBD1 agrees at 8 bases. This CDR3 spans 17 amino acids. V lost 4 bases to trimming and J lost 7 bases; unmatched junction nucleotides: 12. CDR1 and CDR2 from the germline V gene are SEHNR and FQNEAQ (reference sequence). The CDR3 region is CASSSRQGKGHNSPLHF. The DNA for the CDR3 is TGTGCCAGCAGCTCTCGACAGGGGAAGGGTCACAATTCACCCCTCCACTTT.

This clone was counted only a few times. The genes are TRBV9 and TRBJ1-4; 8 nucleotides match TRBD1. Looked up from germline, CDR1 is SGDLS and CDR2 is YYNGEE. The V segment lost 3 bases and the J segment 8 bases; nucleotides outside the gene matches: 3. The CDR3 has 13 residues. CDR3 nucleotide sequence: TGTGCCAGCAGCGGGACAGGGCTCGAAAAACTGTTTTTT. This gives the protein CASSGTGLEKLFF.

This clone was observed a few times. Other DNA sequences from this sample encode an identical CDR3 as well. The V call is TRBV29-1, the J call TRBJ1-1, with D possibly matching TRBD1 (5 bases). Germline V lookup: CDR1 SQVTM, CDR2 ANQGSEA. V lost 3 bases to trimming and J lost 0 bases, with 8 bases between them. This CDR3 contains 13 residues. The CDR3 region is CSVEGRLNTEAFF. CDR3 nucleotides: TGCAGCGTTGAGGGGCGATTGAACACTGAAGCTTTCTTT. Supplemented by reference TRBV29-1 and TRBJ1-1, the full variable domain reads SAVISQKPSRDICQRGTSLTIQCQVDSQVTMMFWYRQQPGQSLTLIATANQGSEATYESGFVIDKFPISRPNLTFSTLTVSNMSPEDSSIYLCSVEGRLNTEAFFGQGTRLTVV.

This clone was detected a few times. The rearrangement joins TRBV19 to TRBJ1-2, with D tentatively TRBD1 (5 bases). The CDR3 covers 13 residues. The germline V gene has CDR1 LNHDA and CDR2 SQIVND (reference sequence). V lost 2 bases, J lost 2 bases, and 6 bases lay in between. Here the CDR3 DNA reads TGTGCCAGTAGTATATGGGACAACTATGGCTACACCTTC. Its protein is CASSIWDNYGYTF.

The CDR3 nucleotides read TGTGCCAGCTCAGCCTACGGGGGCCCCCCTGAAAAACTGTTTTTT. Amino acid sequence: CASSAYGGPPEKLFF. This sequence joins TRBV18 and TRBJ1-4; a possible D gene is TRBD1 (6 bases). This CDR3 comprises 15 residues. With 5 bases removed from V and 7 bases from J, the gap between germline ends came to 17 bases. CDR1 is KGHSH and CDR2 is LQKENI in the germline V gene.

This clone was detected a few times. The CDR3 nucleotides read TGTGCCAGCAGCTCTGCCGGGACTAGCGGGAATTTGGCCCAGTACTTC. Translation gives CASSSAGTSGNLAQYF. The chain employs TRBV7-2 and TRBJ2-5; 13 bases match TRBD2. With 4 bases clipped from V and 9 bases from J, the junction kept 11 bases outside the gene matches. The germline CDR1 and CDR2 sequences are SGHTA and FQGNSA. The CDR3 is 16 amino acids.

This clone was picked up a small number of times. This chain's CDR3 is CASSFLQGNTGELFF. The CDR3 DNA sequence: TGTGCCAGCAGCTTTCTACAGGGGAACACCGGGGAGCTGTTTTTT. The chain links TRBV7-7 to TRBJ2-2; D is perhaps TRBD1 (6 bases). CDR3 size: 15 residues. Germline V gene lookup returns CDR1 SSHAT and CDR2 FNYEAQ (reference sequence). The ends were cut back, 3 bases at V and 1 base at J, with 9 bases in the middle.

This clone came up a few times. The junction shows a germline mismatch at one end, possibly a read error. The chain combines TRBV6-1 with TRBJ1-6, with TRBD1 identical over 7 bases. This CDR3 spans 13 amino acids. Germline values: CDR1 MNHNS, CDR2 SASEGT. The chain's CDR3 is CASSEALRGTALF. CDR3 coding DNA: TGTGCCAGCAGTGAAGCGCTTCGCGGGACAGCACTCTTT.

This rearrangement joins TRBV30 to TRBJ2-1; D unclear. Between the trimmed V and J ends, which lost 3 bases and 4 bases, there was a span of 7 bases. CDR3 length: 12 amino acids. CDR1 and CDR2 (germline): GTSNPN, SVGIG (reference sequence). The CDR3 nucleotides are TGTGCCTGGAGAAGGTCTTACAATGAGCAGTTCTTC. This translates into CAWRRSYNEQFF.

The chain is built from TRBV19 and TRBJ1-2; D ambiguous. Germline values: CDR1 LNHDA, CDR2 SQIVND (reference sequence). V gave up 3 bases and J gave up 0 bases, with 14 bases separating them. The CDR3 length is 16 residues. Here the CDR3 reads CASSIYYRKANYGYTF. The DNA for the CDR3 is TGTGCCAGTAGTATTTACTACAGAAAGGCTAACTATGGCTACACCTTC.

This clone was seen only a few times. The rearrangement joins TRBV7-3 to TRBJ2-5; possible D gene TRBD1, 6 bases. This CDR3 comprises 15 residues. Trimming removed 3 bases from V and 0 bases from J, with 11 bases in between. CDR1 and CDR2 from the germline V gene are SGHTA and FQGTGA. CDR3 nucleotide sequence: TGTGCCAGCAGCTTTGTTACAGGGTACCAAGAGACCCAGTACTTC. Its translation is CASSFVTGYQETQYF.

This clone appeared a few times. The gene calls are TRBV4-1 and TRBJ2-7; D might be TRBD1 (6 bases). The CDR3 runs 14 residues. From germline, CDR1 is MGHRA and CDR2 YSYEKL. Trimming cost V 1 base and J 2 bases, with 9 bases left between them. CDR3 sequence (DNA): TGCGCCAGCAGCCAAGGACAGGCAACCTACGAGCAGTACTTC. Protein product: CASSQGQATYEQYF.

The chain uses TRBV5-6 and TRBJ1-1, with D unclear. The length of the CDR3 is 14 residues. The germline V gene encodes CDR1 SGHDT and CDR2 YYEEEE. Trimming removed 4 bases from V and 7 bases from J, with 17 bases in between. CDR3 DNA: TGTGCCAGCAGCCCACTGACCGGTGCGCGTGAAGCTTTCTTT. Its protein product is CASSPLTGAREAFF.

Concerning this clone itself: The sample holds other DNA sequences that translate to the same CDR3. The J gene is TRBJ2-7, the V gene TRBV6-5; D might be TRBD1 (5 bases). With 5 bases removed from V and 1 base from J, the gap between germline ends came to 9 bases. The germline gives CDR1 MNHEY, CDR2 SVGAGI. The CDR3 is made up of 13 amino acids. CDR3 sequence: CASSRTGSYEQYF. The CDR3 nucleotides are TGTGCCAGCAGTCGTACAGGTTCCTACGAGCAGTACTTC.

This chain joins TRBV7-2 and TRBJ1-5; unclear D gene. This CDR3 is 12 amino acids long. The ends were cut back, 0 bases at V and 6 bases at J, with 3 bases in the middle. CDR1 is SGHTA and CDR2 is FQGNSA in the germline V gene. CDR3 amino acids: CASSLAVQPQHF. In DNA, the CDR3 is TGTGCCAGCAGCTTAGCGGTTCAGCCCCAGCATTTT.

The chain has TRBV28 and TRBJ2-7, with 13 bases aligning to TRBD2. Germline V CDR1 and CDR2: MDHEN, SYDVKM. The V gene end was trimmed by 6 bases and the J gene end by 7 bases; junction bases not matched to a gene: 12. The CDR3 is 16 residues long. The CDR3 DNA sequence: TGTGCCAGCAGCCCCCCTCGACTAGCGGGAGGTTCAGAGCAGTACTTC. Amino acids: CASSPPRLAGGSEQYF.

This clone was found a few times. The chain combines TRBV7-2 with TRBJ1-5; possibly TRBD1 for D (6 bases). Germline V gene data show CDR1 as SGHTA and CDR2 as FQGNSA. This CDR3 comprises 16 residues. Trimming shortened V by 6 bases and J by 11 bases, and 26 bases separated the two germline ends. The CDR3 DNA reads TGTGCCAGCAGTCTAGTCCCAGGGGCCCAAGGGCAGGCCCAGCATTTT. Translating it yields CASSLVPGAQGQAQHF.

The chain couples TRBV30 to TRBJ1-2; 8 bases are shared with TRBD1. V shed 3 bases, J shed 8 bases, and the junction held 8 bases outside the gene matches. The CDR3 runs to 13 residues. Per the germline V gene, CDR1 is GTSNPN and CDR2 is SVGIG (reference sequence). The CDR3 DNA reads TGTGCCTGGAGCCGGGGACAGGAGCAGGGCTACACCTTC. Its translation is CAWSRGQEQGYTF. Full variable domain (outside the CDR3, taken from reference TRBV30 and TRBJ1-2): SQTIHQWPATLVQPVGSPLSLECTVEGTSNPNLYWYRQAAGRGLQLLFYSVGIGQISSEVPQNLSASRPQDRQFILSSKKLLLSDSGFYLCAWSRGQEQGYTFGSGTRLTVV.

The V gene is TRBV6-5, the J gene TRBJ2-7; 10 bases are shared with TRBD2. CDR1 is MNHEY, CDR2 SVGAGI, per germline. The CDR3 extends over 14 amino acids. The V and J ends lost 5 bases and 3 bases, in that order; junction bases with no gene match: 4. CDR3 loop: CASSIAGGNYEQYF. CDR3 nucleotides: TGTGCCAGCAGTATAGCGGGGGGCAACTACGAGCAGTACTTC.

This clone was recorded a few times. DNA for the CDR3: TGTGCCAGCAGCGAAACAGGGGGTTGGGGTCAGCCCCAGCATTTT. Protein sequence: CASSETGGWGQPQHF. The genes are TRBV9 and TRBJ1-5, with TRBD1 matching over 8 bases. V dropped 3 bases and J dropped 6; count of bases not matched to a gene: 8. CDR3 length: 15 amino acids. Germline assignment: CDR1 SGDLS and CDR2 YYNGEE.

In this sample, this clone turned up a few times. The genes are TRBV7-2 and TRBJ2-7; D may match TRBD1 or TRBD2 (5 bases each). The CDR3 extends over 13 amino acids. The germline gives CDR1 SGHTA, CDR2 FQGNSA. V was clipped by 0 bases and J by 7 bases, with 10 bases between them. The CDR3 is CASSLAWGTEQYF. DNA of the CDR3: TGTGCCAGCAGCTTAGCATGGGGGACGGAGCAGTACTTC.

The sample holds a few counts of this clone. The chain combines TRBV9 with TRBJ2-2; the D is unclear. The CDR3 is 14 amino acids. The germline CDR1 and CDR2 sequences are SGDLS and YYNGEE. Trimming shortened V by 0 bases and J by 1 base, and 4 bases separated the two germline ends. This CDR3 reads CASSVVQNTGELFF. DNA of the CDR3: TGTGCCAGCAGCGTAGTTCAGAACACCGGGGAGCTGTTTTTT.

On this clone itself: Since a much larger clone is just one base distant, this may be a read error. The rearrangement uses TRBV25-1 and TRBJ1-3; 8 bases are shared with TRBD1. The CDR3 loop spans 15 amino acids. The ends lost 4 bases at V and 8 bases at J; junction bases unmatched: 10. Germline V gene data show CDR1 as MGHDK and CDR2 as SYGVNS. CDR3: CASSAATGDTYTIYF. In DNA form, the CDR3 reads TGTGCCAGCAGTGCAGCGACAGGGGACACGTACACCATATATTTT. Supplemented by reference TRBV25-1 and TRBJ1-3, the full variable domain reads EADIYQTPRYLVIGTGKKITLECSQTMGHDKMYWYQQDPGMELHLIHYSYGVNSTEKGDLSSESTVSRIRTEHFPLTLESARPSHTSQYLCASSAATGDTYTIYFGEGSWLTVV.